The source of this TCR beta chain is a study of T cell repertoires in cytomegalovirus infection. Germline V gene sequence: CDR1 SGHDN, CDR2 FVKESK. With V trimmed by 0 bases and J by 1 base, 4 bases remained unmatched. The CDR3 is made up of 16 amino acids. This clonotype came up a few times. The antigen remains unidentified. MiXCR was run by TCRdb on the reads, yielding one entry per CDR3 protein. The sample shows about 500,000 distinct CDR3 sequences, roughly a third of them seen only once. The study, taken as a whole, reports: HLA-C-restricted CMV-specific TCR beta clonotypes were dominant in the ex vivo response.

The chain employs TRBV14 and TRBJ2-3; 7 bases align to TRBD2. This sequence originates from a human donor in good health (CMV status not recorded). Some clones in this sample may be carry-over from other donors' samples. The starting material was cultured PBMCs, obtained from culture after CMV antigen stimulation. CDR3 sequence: CASSQEGRGGTDTQYF. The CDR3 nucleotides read TGTGCCAGCAGCCAAGAGGGACGGGGGGGCACAGATACGCAGTATTTT.